A selection of T cell receptor beta chains follows, all from one sample in a study of regulatory T cells in long-lasting Graves disease. MiXCR, run by TCRdb on the multiplex PCR reads, gives a single entry per CDR3 protein. The repertoire holds around 400,000 distinct CDR3 sequences, with about 16% as singletons. The sequences come from peripheral blood mononuclear cells (PBMCs), collected at new diagnosis, from a patient treated with antithyroid drugs. These receptors all stem from a female donor with Graves disease. Each CDR3 is given with its conserved first and last residue. The order of the fields is V gene, J gene, D gene, CDR3 protein. A D gene is named only where the DNA matches it firmly.

>TRBV4-1|TRBJ2-7|-
CASSQEDGRGEQYF
>TRBV30|TRBJ2-7|-
CAWLRGYEQYF
>TRBV10-3|TRBJ1-1|-
CAIRGRTGISNTEAFF
>TRBV5-1|TRBJ2-1|TRBD1
CASSGQGHNEQFF
>TRBV20-1|TRBJ1-1|TRBD1
CSARDSKNTEAFF
>TRBV9|TRBJ2-1|-
CASSPHSEPSYNEQFF
>TRBV7-9|TRBJ1-2|-
CASSSMGLRDYGYTF
>TRBV7-2|TRBJ1-3|TRBD1
CASSLTGNPGNTIYF
>TRBV12-3/TRBV12-4|TRBJ1-3|-
CASSLAAWDLGNTIYF
>TRBV27|TRBJ1-5|TRBD1
CASSLSRTGRQPQQF
>TRBV2|TRBJ1-2|TRBD1
CASSGTGDGYTF
>TRBV19|TRBJ2-2|TRBD1
CASSMRGTGGTGELFF
>TRBV5-1|TRBJ1-4|-
CASSLFLATNEKLFF
>TRBV6-1|TRBJ1-3|-
CASSAKLSGNTIYF
>TRBV9|TRBJ1-1|-
CASSPRGGRNTEAFF
>TRBV7-9|TRBJ2-1|-
CASSPRAKQFF
>TRBV6-1|TRBJ1-5|-
CASSEDTFSNQPQHF
>TRBV20-1|TRBJ2-5|TRBD1
CSARFGLTGRMQETQYF
>TRBV6-1|TRBJ1-3|-
CASRANGESGNTIYF
>TRBV10-3|TRBJ1-1|-
CAIGQTSTEAFF
>TRBV20-1|TRBJ2-3|-
CSAPPLGLSTDTQYF
>TRBV13|TRBJ2-3|-
CASSWSGTDTQYF
>TRBV29-1|TRBJ1-5|TRBD1
CSVVLAGQEGQPQHF
>TRBV7-9|TRBJ2-3|TRBD1
CASSLVSGSDRDADTQYF
>TRBV27|TRBJ2-1|TRBD2
CASSFAGGRRNEQFF
>TRBV10-3|TRBJ2-1|-
CAISAGLAEESHNEQFF
>TRBV2|TRBJ2-2|TRBD2
CASSEGSGGPNTGELFF
>TRBV12-3/TRBV12-4|TRBJ1-3|TRBD1
CASSADRVRGNTIYF
>TRBV7-6|TRBJ2-2|TRBD2
CASSSRTSGNTGELFF
>TRBV30|TRBJ1-2|-
CAWSAFRDGYTF
>TRBV29-1|TRBJ1-1|TRBD1
CSAGQGGMNTEAFF
>TRBV28|TRBJ1-2|-
CASSPFDTPNYGYTF
>TRBV5-4|TRBJ2-7|-
CASSRGQGTSGREQYF
>TRBV4-1|TRBJ2-7|-
CTSSQDVTYEQYF
>TRBV29-1|TRBJ2-1|-
CSAHQGGEQFF
>TRBV7-9|TRBJ1-2|-
CASSLLTSDGYTF
>TRBV6-2/TRBV6-3|TRBJ1-2|-
CASSYALSGYTF
>TRBV29-1|TRBJ2-1|-
CSVEDRGIRGQFF
>TRBV10-1|TRBJ2-3|-
CASSGDFTDTQYF
>TRBV28|TRBJ2-1|TRBD1
CASSGPGQGNYNEQFF
>TRBV7-9|TRBJ1-4|-
CASSPVIEKLFF